This T cell receptor beta chain was profiled in a study of vaccination effects on CD4 cells after COVID-19. Prior to sequencing, the ViraFEST assay stimulated PBMC with viral peptide pools, which expanded the antigen-specific CD4+ T cells. Having been cultured for 9 to 11 days, the cells underwent CD4+ T cell isolation. None of these healthy vaccinees had been infected with SARS-CoV-2 before vaccination. At days 3 and 7, half of the medium was exchanged for IL-2 medium. TCRdb's table, derived via immunoSEQ multiplex PCR, lists solely in-frame clones and lacks some. This sample has around 79,000 clones, with around 79% found just once. Comment on this clone: The target antigen is unknown.

V gave up 5 bases and J gave up 2 bases, with 10 bases separating them. There are 14 residues in the CDR3. Germline V gene sequence: CDR1 LGHNA, CDR2 YSLEER. The genes are TRBV4-3 and TRBJ2-1; D is uncertain. The sequencing used CD4+ T cells from PBMCs cultured with SARS-CoV-2 spike peptides, collected before COVID-19 vaccination. The receptor was derived from a human donor who received a COVID-19 vaccine. The CDR3 reads CASSADPTYNEQFF. CDR3 DNA sequence: TGCGCCAGCAGCGCAGACCCGACCTACAATGAGCAGTTCTTC.